At least ten counts were recorded for the clone carrying this T cell receptor beta chain. Its antigen is not known. The data are from a study of blood T cells in healthy people across ages. The study, taken as a whole, reports: Strongly correlated with naive T cell percentage was TCR beta diversity. Donors of long life had a larger count of naive CD4+ cells and greater diversity than aged donors.

Together with a sample-barcoded 5' primer, a J-beta primer mix was included in a second PCR lasting roughly 6 to 12 cycles. Researchers report that a template-switch adaptor with 12 random nucleotides tagged each cDNA molecule. TCRdb independently ran MiXCR on the 5' RACE reads; one entry per CDR3 protein. The repertoire holds more than 800,000 distinct CDR3 sequences, with 25% to 35% as singletons. Caucasian individuals from Russia who were healthy and aged about 6 to 95 acted as donors. Sequencing was performed on blood. The receptor was derived from an elderly woman in good health.

This chain's CDR3 is CAWSRAGHSYEQYF. In nucleotides, the CDR3 is TGTGCCTGGAGCCGGGCGGGGCACTCCTACGAGCAGTACTTC. The V gene is TRBV30, the J gene TRBJ2-7; D possibly corresponds to TRBD2 (6 bases). Germline V gives CDR1 GTSNPN, CDR2 SVGIG (reference sequence). V lost 3 bases to trimming and J lost 0 bases, with 12 bases between them. CDR3 length: 14 residues.